This T cell receptor beta chain was captured by sequencing in a study of vaccination effects on CD4 cells after COVID-19. After around ten days in culture, the CD4+ T cells were isolated. Half-medium replacement with IL-2 medium occurred on days 3 and 7. TCRdb's table, derived via immunoSEQ multiplex PCR, lists solely in-frame clones and lacks some. This sample yields about 25,000 clones, of which less than 75% are seen a single time; 9.5% to 12% belongs to the top ten. V lost 4 bases and J 7 bases, leaving 23 bases between the germline ends. The CDR3 spans 16 residues. Germline-derived CDR1 and CDR2 are SNHLY and FYNNEI. This clone was recorded only once. Its matching antigen is unknown.

The sequence derives from a human donor who received a COVID-19 vaccine. Here the sequenced sample was CD4+ T cells from PBMCs cultured without peptide, taken before COVID-19 vaccination. The chain combines TRBV2 with TRBJ2-7; perhaps TRBD2 as D (6 bases). This chain's CDR3 is CASSGGDSSHPGEQYF. The CDR3 DNA sequence: TGTGCCAGCAGTGGGGGGGACTCCTCACATCCGGGGGAGCAGTACTTC.